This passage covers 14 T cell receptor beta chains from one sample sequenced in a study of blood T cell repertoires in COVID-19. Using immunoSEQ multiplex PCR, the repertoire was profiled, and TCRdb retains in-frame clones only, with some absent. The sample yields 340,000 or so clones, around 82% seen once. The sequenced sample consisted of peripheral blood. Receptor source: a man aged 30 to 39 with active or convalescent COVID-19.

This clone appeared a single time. The CDR3 DNA reads TGCGCCAGCTCGAGGGAGTTTGGCGGAAACACCATATATTTT. Translated, it gives CASSREFGGNTIYF. This chain connects TRBV5-1 to TRBJ1-3; D is ambiguous. The CDR3 has 14 amino acids. Between the trimmed V and J ends, which lost 7 bases and 4 bases, there was a span of 15 bases. The V gene's germline CDR1 is SGHRS and CDR2 YFSETQ.

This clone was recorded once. The CDR3 region is CATSDSGGQYF. The CDR3 bases are TGTGCCACCAGTGATTCGGGAGGGCAGTACTTC. The chain employs TRBV24-1 and TRBJ2-7; 7 bases are a match to TRBD2. Germline CDR1 is KGHDR and CDR2 is SFDVKD. This CDR3 has 11 amino acids. V dropped 2 bases and J dropped 9; count of bases not matched to a gene: 0.

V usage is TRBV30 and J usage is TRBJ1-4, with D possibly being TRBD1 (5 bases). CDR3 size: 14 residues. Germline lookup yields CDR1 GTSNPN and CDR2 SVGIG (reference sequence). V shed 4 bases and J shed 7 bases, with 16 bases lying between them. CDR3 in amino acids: CAWNQGRVGEKLFF. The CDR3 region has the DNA TGTGCCTGGAATCAAGGCAGGGTGGGTGAAAAACTGTTTTTT.

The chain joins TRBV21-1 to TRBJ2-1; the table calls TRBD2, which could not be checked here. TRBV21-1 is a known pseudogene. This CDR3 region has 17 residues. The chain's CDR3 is CASSKLAGGPGYNEQFF. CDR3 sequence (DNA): TGTGCCAGCAGCAAGCTAGCGGGAGGGCCGGGGTACAATGAGCAGTTCTTC.

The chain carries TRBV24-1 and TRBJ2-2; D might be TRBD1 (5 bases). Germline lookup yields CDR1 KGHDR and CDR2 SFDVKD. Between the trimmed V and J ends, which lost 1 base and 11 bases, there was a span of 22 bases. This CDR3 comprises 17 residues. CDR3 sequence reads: CATSDFVSPLRGGELFF. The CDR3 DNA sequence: TGTGCCACCAGTGATTTCGTTTCCCCCCTAAGGGGTGGAGAGCTGTTTTTT.

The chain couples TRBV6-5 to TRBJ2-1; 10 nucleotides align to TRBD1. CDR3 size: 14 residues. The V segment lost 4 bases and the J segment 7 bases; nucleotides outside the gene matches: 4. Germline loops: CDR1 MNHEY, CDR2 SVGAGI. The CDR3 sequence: CASSWTGGFNEQFF. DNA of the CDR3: TGTGCCAGCAGTTGGACAGGGGGTTTTAATGAGCAGTTCTTC.

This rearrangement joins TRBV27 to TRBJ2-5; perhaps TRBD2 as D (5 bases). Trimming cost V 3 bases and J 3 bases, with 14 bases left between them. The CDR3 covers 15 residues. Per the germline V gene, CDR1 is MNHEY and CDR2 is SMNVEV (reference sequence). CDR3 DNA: TGTGCCAGCAGTTTCGGAGGTGGAGGCGAAGAGACCCAGTACTTC. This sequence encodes CASSFGGGGEETQYF.

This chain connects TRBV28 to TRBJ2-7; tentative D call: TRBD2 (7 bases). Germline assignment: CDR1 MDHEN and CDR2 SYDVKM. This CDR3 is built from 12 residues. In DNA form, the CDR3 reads TGTGCGGCTGGGGGGGGCTTCTACGAGCAGTACTTC. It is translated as CAAGGGFYEQYF.

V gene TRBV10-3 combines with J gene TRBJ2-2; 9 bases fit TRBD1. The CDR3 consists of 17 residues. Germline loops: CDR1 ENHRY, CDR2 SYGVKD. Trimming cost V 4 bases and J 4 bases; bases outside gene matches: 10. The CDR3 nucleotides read TGTGCCATCAGTGGGACCGGGACAGGGTTCGGCACCGGGGAGCTGTTTTTT. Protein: CAISGTGTGFGTGELFF.

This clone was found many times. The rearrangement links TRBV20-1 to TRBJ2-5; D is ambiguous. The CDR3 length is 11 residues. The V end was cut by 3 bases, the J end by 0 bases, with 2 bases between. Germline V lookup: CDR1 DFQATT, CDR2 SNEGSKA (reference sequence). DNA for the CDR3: TGCAGTGCTAGCAACCAAGAGACCCAGTACTTC. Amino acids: CSASNQETQYF.

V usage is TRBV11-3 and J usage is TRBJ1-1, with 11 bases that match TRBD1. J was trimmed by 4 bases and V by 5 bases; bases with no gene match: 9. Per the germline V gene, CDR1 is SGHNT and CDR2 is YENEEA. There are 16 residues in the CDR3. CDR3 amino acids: CASSPRTGGASTEAFF. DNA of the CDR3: TGTGCCAGCAGCCCCCGGACAGGGGGCGCGAGCACTGAAGCTTTCTTT.

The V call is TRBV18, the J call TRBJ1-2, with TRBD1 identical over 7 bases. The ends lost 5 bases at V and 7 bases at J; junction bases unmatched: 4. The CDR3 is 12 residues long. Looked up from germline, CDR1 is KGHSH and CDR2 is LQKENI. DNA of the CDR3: TGTGCCAGCTCATCTACAGGGGTTGGCTACACCTTC. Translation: CASSSTGVGYTF.

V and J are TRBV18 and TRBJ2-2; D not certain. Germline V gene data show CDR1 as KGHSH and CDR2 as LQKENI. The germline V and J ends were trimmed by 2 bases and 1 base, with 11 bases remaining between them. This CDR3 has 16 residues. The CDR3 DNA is TGTGCCAGCTCACCAACGAGGTTTCAGAACACCGGGGAGCTGTTTTTT. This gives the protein CASSPTRFQNTGELFF.

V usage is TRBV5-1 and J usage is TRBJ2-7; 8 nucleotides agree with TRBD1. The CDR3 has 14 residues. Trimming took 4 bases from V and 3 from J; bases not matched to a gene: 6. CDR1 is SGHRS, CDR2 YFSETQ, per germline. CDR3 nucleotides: TGCGCCAGCAGCGTAACCGGGACAGGCTACGAGCAGTACTTC. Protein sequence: CASSVTGTGYEQYF.